The sequence of this TCR beta chain was determined in a study of T cell responses to AZD1222 COVID-19 vaccine. Measured with immunoSEQ multiplex PCR; TCRdb has only the in-frame clones, and not every one. The profile shows around 78,000 clones, roughly 82% of them singletons. Germline V gene sequence: CDR1 LNHDA, CDR2 SQIVND (reference sequence). The V and J ends lost 5 bases and 1 base, in that order; junction bases with no gene match: 5. The CDR3 runs to 15 residues. Only a few counts were recorded for this clone. The clonotype comes from an adult in good health. The input for sequencing was peripheral blood, taken on day 0 of AZD1222 vaccination. The V call is TRBV19, the J call TRBJ2-3, with 8 bases lining up with TRBD2. CDR3 region: CASSSQTSGTDTQYF. The CDR3 DNA reads as TGTGCCAGTAGTTCCCAGACTAGCGGCACAGATACGCAGTATTTT.